A selection of T cell receptor beta chains follows, all from one sample in a study of T cell responses to AZD1222 COVID-19 vaccine. Generated by immunoSEQ multiplex PCR, the TCRdb table keeps only in-frame clones and is missing some. The sample has roughly 50,000 clones; 70% to 90% are singletons. The sample in question was peripheral blood, obtained 28 days after the second AZD1222 dose. These receptors were collected from an adult who received the AZD1222 COVID-19 vaccine. CDR3s include the opening cysteine and the closing phenylalanine or tryptophan. D genes are given only for firm matches. Rows give clone size only sometimes, using once, few, many, or a class for an expanded clone.

d_gene | len | j_gene | v_gene | abundance | CDR3nt | CDR3aa
NA | 14 | TRBJ1-3 | TRBV5-1 | NA | TGCGCCAGCAGCCAAACAGAGAATGGAAACACCATATATTTT | CASSQTENGNTIYF
TRBD1 | 18 | TRBJ1-3 | TRBV24-1 | NA | TGTGCCACCAGTGACAACGGAGGGACAGGGGACGGTGGAAACACCATATATTTT | CATSDNGGTGDGGNTIYF
NA | 13 | TRBJ1-5 | TRBV6-5 | NA | TGTGCCAGCAGCCGAAGCGGAAATCAGCCCCAGCATTTT | CASSRSGNQPQHF
NA | 15 | TRBJ1-3 | TRBV3-1/TRBV3-2 | NA | TGTGCCAGCTCTCGGCAGGGGACGTCCGGAAACACCATATATTTT | CASSRQGTSGNTIYF
NA | 15 | TRBJ2-3 | TRBV5-8 | NA | TGTGCCAGCACCCCCGGACAAGCAAGCACAGATACGCAGTATTTT | CASTPGQASTDTQYF
TRBD2 | 15 | TRBJ2-1 | TRBV7-3 | NA | TGTGCCAGCAGCTTAATGGGGCTAGCGGAGGATGAGCAGTTCTTC | CASSLMGLAEDEQFF
TRBD2 | 17 | TRBJ2-7 | TRBV4-2 | NA | TGTGCCAGCAGCCAAGAAGGGACTAGCGGGAGCTCCTACGAGCAGTACTTC | CASSQEGTSGSSYEQYF
TRBD1 | 16 | TRBJ2-2 | TRBV5-5 | NA | TGTGCCAGCAGCTTACCGACAGGGAGCGGAACCGGGGAGCTGTTTTTT | CASSLPTGSGTGELFF
TRBD1 | 15 | TRBJ1-2 | TRBV2 | NA | TGTGCCAGCAGTGAGGTCAGGGGGCGAGGGACTGGCTACACCTTC | CASSEVRGRGTGYTF
TRBD1 | 13 | TRBJ1-5 | TRBV6-5 | NA | TGTGCCAGCAGGGGGACAGGGGCCCAGCCCCAGCATTTT | CASRGTGAQPQHF
NA | 14 | TRBJ2-5 | TRBV19 | NA | TGTGCCACCGGGCAGGGTGGGGGCCAAGAGACCCAGTACTTC | CATGQGGGQETQYF
NA | 14 | TRBJ1-6 | TRBV5-5 | NA | TGTGCCAGCAGCCCATGGGGGGATAATTCACCCCTCCACTTT | CASSPWGDNSPLHF
TRBD2 | 16 | TRBJ2-1 | TRBV24-1 | NA | TGTGCCACCAGTGATCCGGGACTAGCGGGCGACTACGGGCAGTTCTTC | CATSDPGLAGDYGQFF
NA | 16 | TRBJ2-1 | TRBV5-1 | NA | TGCGCCAGCAGCTTGGACAGGGGTAGCGGGTCAAATGAGCAGTTCTTC | CASSLDRGSGSNEQFF
NA | 13 | TRBJ2-7 | TRBV11-2 | NA | TGTGCCAGCAGCTTAGATTCATTTAAGGAGCAGTACTTC | CASSLDSFKEQYF
TRBD1 | 14 | TRBJ1-2 | TRBV6-5 | medium-sized | TGTGCCAGCAGTTACTCGGGACAGGGGGGAGGCTACACCTTC | CASSYSGQGGGYTF
TRBD2 | 17 | TRBJ2-5 | TRBV5-1 | NA | TGCGCCAGCAGCCCCGGTCGGACTAGCGGGATCCAAGAGACCCAGTACTTC | CASSPGRTSGIQETQYF
TRBD2 | 15 | TRBJ2-7 | TRBV6-5 | NA | TGTGCCAGCAGATGGTCGGAGAACCGGGGGGACGAGCAGTACTTC | CASRWSENRGDEQYF
TRBD1 | 13 | TRBJ1-1 | TRBV19 | NA | TGTGCCAGTAGGGAACAGGGGGTCACTGAAGCTTTCTTT | CASREQGVTEAFF
TRBD2 | 15 | TRBJ2-1 | TRBV7-9 | NA | TGTGCCAGCAGCTTTGTCCGGGGGGGATACAATGAGCAGTTCTTC | CASSFVRGGYNEQFF
NA | 14 | TRBJ2-1 | TRBV11-2 | NA | TGTGCCAGCAGCAATACGGGTAATAGGAATGAGCAGTTCTTC | CASSNTGNRNEQFF
TRBD2 | 15 | TRBJ2-1 | TRBV30 | NA | TGTGCCTGGAGTGGCGGGACTAGCGGATACAATGAGCAGTTCTTC | CAWSGGTSGYNEQFF
TRBD2 | 15 | TRBJ2-7 | TRBV7-2 | once | TGTGCCAGCAGCTTTGGACTAGCGGGATCCTACGAGCAGTACTTC | CASSFGLAGSYEQYF
TRBD2 | 16 | TRBJ2-2 | TRBV27 | NA | TGTGCCAGCAGCAGCGGACTAGCAGCGAACACCGGGGAGCTGTTTTTT | CASSSGLAANTGELFF
TRBD2 | 17 | TRBJ2-5 | TRBV14 | NA | TGTGCCAGCAGCCAGCTAGCGGGAGGGGGCCTCCAAGAGACCCAGTACTTC | CASSQLAGGGLQETQYF
NA | 13 | TRBJ1-4 | TRBV9 | NA | TGTGCCAGCTCCCGGAGGGGGGGAGAAAAACTGTTTTTT | CASSRRGGEKLFF
NA | 18 | TRBJ1-3 | TRBV21-1 | NA | TGTGCCAGCAGCAAAGCTGGTCCGGGGCGATTCTCTGGAAACACCATATATTTT | CASSKAGPGRFSGNTIYF
NA | 14 | TRBJ2-7 | TRBV6-5 | once | TGTGCCAGCAGGCTCGGGACTCAAGCCTACGAGCAGTACTTC | CASRLGTQAYEQYF
TRBD1 | 15 | TRBJ1-2 | TRBV28 | NA | TGTGCCAGCAGTTCCGGACAGGGAGCTAACTATGGCTACACCTTC | CASSSGQGANYGYTF
TRBD1 | 15 | TRBJ1-2 | TRBV5-1 | NA | TGCGCCAGCAGTCCGTCAGGGGGCACCTCCTATGGCTACACCTTC | CASSPSGGTSYGYTF
NA | 12 | TRBJ2-1 | TRBV5-4 | NA | TGTGCCAGCAGCTTGGCCTGGTCTGAGCAGTTCTTC | CASSLAWSEQFF
TRBD2 | 18 | TRBJ2-4 | TRBV11-2 | NA | TGTGCCAGCAGCCCGGGACTAGCGGGGGGAAGGGTCAAAAACATTCAGTACTTC | CASSPGLAGGRVKNIQYF
NA | 16 | TRBJ2-1 | TRBV11-2 | NA | TGTGCCAGCAGCTTAGGGGGGTTAATCTCCTACAATGAGCAGTTCTTC | CASSLGGLISYNEQFF
NA | 16 | TRBJ2-2 | TRBV10-2 | NA | TGCGCCAGCAGTGATTTCCGGGGAAGTGGCACCGGGGAGCTGTTTTTT | CASSDFRGSGTGELFF
NA | 14 | TRBJ1-5 | TRBV10-2 | NA | TGCGCCAGCGGAGACCCGCATGTCAATCAGCCCCAGCATTTT | CASGDPHVNQPQHF
NA | 16 | TRBJ2-6 | TRBV14 | NA | TGTGCCAGCAGCCAAGGTAGACTCTCTGGGGCCAACGTCCTGACTTTC | CASSQGRLSGANVLTF
NA | 14 | TRBJ1-4 | TRBV4-3 | NA | TGCGCCAGCAGCCAATCAGCACAGTCTGAAAAACTGTTTTTT | CASSQSAQSEKLFF
TRBD2 | 15 | TRBJ2-1 | TRBV7-3 | few | TGTGCCAGCTCTAGCGGGAGGTCTGTGGGCAATGAGCAGTTCTTC | CASSSGRSVGNEQFF
NA | 15 | TRBJ2-3 | TRBV9 | NA | TGTGCCAGCAGCGTAGGGGTAGCGGACACAGATACGCAGTATTTT | CASSVGVADTDTQYF
NA | 15 | TRBJ2-5 | TRBV29-1 | NA | TGCAGCGTTGAAGATCGGAACAGCTACCAAGAGACCCAGTACTTC | CSVEDRNSYQETQYF
NA | 15 | TRBJ2-7 | TRBV2 | NA | TGTGCCAGCAGTACCGTGAGAGAACCAGCGGCGCTAAGGGGCTTC | CASSTVREPAALRGF
TRBD1 | 16 | TRBJ2-3 | TRBV2 | NA | TGTGCCAGCAGTGGGGTGCAGGGGGCCCGGGGGGATACGCAGTATTTT | CASSGVQGARGDTQYF
NA | 14 | TRBJ1-3 | TRBV2 | NA | TGTGCCAGCAATTCCGGGGACGCCGGAAACACCATATATTTT | CASNSGDAGNTIYF
NA | 14 | TRBJ1-2 | TRBV6-5 | NA | TGTGCCAGCAGTTACTCAGGCATCTCCTATGGCTACACCTTC | CASSYSGISYGYTF
TRBD1 | 14 | TRBJ1-6 | TRBV6-5 | NA | TGTGCCAGCAGTTACGGGGACAGGGTATCACCCCTCCACTTT | CASSYGDRVSPLHF
NA | 13 | TRBJ2-7 | TRBV21-1 | NA | TGTGCCACAACGTGGGGCTCCTCCTACGAGCAGTACTTC | CATTWGSSYEQYF
NA | 14 | TRBJ1-3 | TRBV5-1 | once | TGCGCCAGCAGCTCGGACAGCTCTGGAAACACCATATATTTT | CASSSDSSGNTIYF
TRBD1 | 16 | TRBJ1-2 | TRBV7-2 | NA | TGTGCCAGCAGCTCTCAGGGACAGAACATCATAGGGGGCTACACCTTC | CASSSQGQNIIGGYTF
NA | 19 | TRBJ2-2 | TRBV27 | few | TGTGCCAGCAGTTCCCAACCGATCATAGCCCGGATGAACACCGGGGAGCTGTTTTTT | CASSSQPIIARMNTGELFF
NA | 14 | TRBJ2-3 | TRBV6-5 | NA | TGTGCCAGCACTCCAGGGGCCTTCACAGATACGCAGTATTTT | CASTPGAFTDTQYF
TRBD1 | 15 | TRBJ1-4 | TRBV7-9 | NA | TGTGCCAGCAGCCCCCGGACAGGGGGAAATGAAAAACTGTTTTTT | CASSPRTGGNEKLFF
TRBD1 | 13 | TRBJ1-2 | TRBV6-5 | NA | TGTGCCAGCACCCGAGGACAGGGAGATGGCTACACCTTC | CASTRGQGDGYTF
NA | 13 | TRBJ1-6 | TRBV29-1 | NA | TGCAGCGTATCGGGGTCCTATAATTCACCCCTCCACTTT | CSVSGSYNSPLHF